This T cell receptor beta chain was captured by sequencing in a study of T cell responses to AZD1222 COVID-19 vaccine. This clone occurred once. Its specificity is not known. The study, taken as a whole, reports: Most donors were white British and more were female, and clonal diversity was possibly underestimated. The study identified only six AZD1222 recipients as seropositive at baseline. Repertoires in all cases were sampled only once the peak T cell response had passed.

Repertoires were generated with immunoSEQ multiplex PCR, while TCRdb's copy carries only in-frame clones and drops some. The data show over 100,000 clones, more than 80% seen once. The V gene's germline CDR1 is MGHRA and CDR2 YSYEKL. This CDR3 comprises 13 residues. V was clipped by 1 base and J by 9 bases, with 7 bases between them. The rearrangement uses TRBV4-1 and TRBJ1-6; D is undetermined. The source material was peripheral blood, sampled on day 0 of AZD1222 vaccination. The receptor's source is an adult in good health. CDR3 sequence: CASSQVRVSPLHF. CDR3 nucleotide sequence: TGCGCCAGCAGCCAAGTGCGGGTTTCACCCCTCCACTTT.